The 21 T cell receptor beta chains in this list originate from one sample, sequenced in a study of blood T cell repertoires in COVID-19. Method: immunoSEQ multiplex PCR; TCRdb's copy keeps in-frame clones and lacks some. The table records 150,000 to 200,000 clones, around nine tenths of them present only once. The sample comprised peripheral blood. All receptors derive from a woman aged 70 to 79 with COVID-19, enrolled during active disease.

This chain links TRBV29-1 with TRBJ2-7, with 8 bases identical to TRBD2. In germline, CDR1 is SQVTM, CDR2 ANQGSEA. CDR3 length: 13 amino acids. The J segment lost 4 bases and the V segment lost 7 bases, leaving 9 bases of the junction unmatched. CDR3 nucleotide sequence: TGCAGCGCTAGGGAGGCTAGCGGGTACGAGCAGTACTTC. It translates to CSAREASGYEQYF.

Here the CDR3 reads CASSLGGGSPEAFF. The CDR3 DNA reads as TGCGCCAGCAGCTTGGGAGGGGGAAGCCCTGAAGCTTTCTTT. The rearrangement links TRBV5-1 to TRBJ1-1; D is possibly TRBD1 (6 bases). This CDR3 has 14 residues. The germline V and J ends were trimmed by 0 bases and 6 bases, with 12 bases remaining between them. CDR1 is SGHRS, CDR2 YFSETQ, per germline.

This chain joins TRBV12-3 or TRBV12-4 and TRBJ1-4; 11 bases match TRBD1. The CDR3 is made up of 13 amino acids. The ends lost 8 bases at V and 6 bases at J; junction bases unmatched: 2. The CDR3 coding sequence is TGTGCCAGCCGGACAGGGGGCGATGAAAAACTGTTTTTT. Amino acid sequence: CASRTGGDEKLFF.

This clone was recorded only once. The chain combines TRBV11-3 with TRBJ2-1; TRBD2 aligns across 10 bases. With V trimmed by 5 bases and J by 3 bases, 7 bases remained unmatched. This CDR3 is built from 16 residues. Germline V CDR1 and CDR2: SGHNT, YENEEA. For the CDR3, the DNA is TGTGCCAGCAGCCATGCCGGGACTAGCGTCTACAATGAGCAGTTCTTC. Translated: CASSHAGTSVYNEQFF.

The CDR3 here is CASSLVGLAGGREDTQYF. The CDR3 nucleotides are TGTGCCAGCAGCTTGGTGGGACTAGCGGGAGGGCGTGAAGATACGCAGTATTTT. The gene calls are TRBV5-4 and TRBJ2-3; 16 positions match TRBD2. V dropped 0 bases and J dropped 5; count of bases not matched to a gene: 6. The CDR3 is made up of 18 amino acids. From germline, CDR1 is SGHNT and CDR2 YYREEE (reference sequence).

The chain couples TRBV6-5 to TRBJ1-4, with 7 bases fitting TRBD1. The germline V gene encodes CDR1 MNHEY and CDR2 SVGAGI. The CDR3 totals 15 residues. The ends lost 5 bases at V and 0 bases at J; junction bases unmatched: 3. This CDR3 is CASSTQGATNEKLFF. The CDR3 nucleotides are TGTGCCAGCAGTACCCAGGGGGCAACTAATGAAAAACTGTTTTTT.

The CDR3 loop is CASTDPDGHRTEAFF. CDR3 coding DNA: TGTGCCAGCACCGACCCCGACGGACATCGCACTGAAGCTTTCTTT. This rearrangement joins TRBV27 to TRBJ1-1; maybe TRBD1 (5 bases). Germline CDR1 is MNHEY and CDR2 is SMNVEV (reference sequence). V was clipped by 7 bases and J by 4 bases, with 19 bases between them. CDR3 size: 15 residues.

With regard to this clone: Within the sample, other DNA sequences also encode this same CDR3. This rearrangement joins TRBV28 to TRBJ2-1, with a possible D match to TRBD2 (6 bases). The germline V and J ends were trimmed by 3 bases and 4 bases, with 7 bases remaining between them. The CDR3 loop spans 13 amino acids. Germline V gives CDR1 MDHEN, CDR2 SYDVKM. Here the CDR3 reads CASSFGLYNEQFF. The DNA for the CDR3 is TGTGCCAGCAGTTTCGGACTATACAATGAGCAGTTCTTC.

This clone was seen a handful of times. The chain is built from TRBV12-3 or TRBV12-4 and TRBJ1-5, with a possible D match to TRBD1 (6 bases). Trimming pared 6 bases from V and 6 bases from J, leaving 12 bases between. The CDR3 loop spans 13 amino acids. The CDR3 region has the DNA TGTGCCAGCAGCCTTGGGGGCAGTCAGCCCCAGCATTTT. This gives the protein CASSLGGSQPQHF.

In its sample, this clone was seen a few times. The chain carries TRBV7-9 and TRBJ1-1; D not certain. Germline loops: CDR1 SEHNR, CDR2 FQNEAQ (reference sequence). This CDR3 spans 15 amino acids. The V and J ends lost 1 base and 4 bases respectively, with 13 bases between them. The chain's CDR3 is CASSLEEGRGTEAFF. The CDR3 nucleotides read TGTGCCAGCAGCTTAGAAGAAGGGAGAGGCACTGAAGCTTTCTTT. The full variable domain, in which reference TRBV7-9 and TRBJ1-1 provide the parts outside the CDR3, is DTGVSQNPRHKITKRGQNVTFRCDPISEHNRLYWYRQTLGQGPEFLTYFQNEAQLEKSRLLSDRFSAERPKGSFSTLEIQRTEQGDSAMYLCASSLEEGRGTEAFFGQGTRLTVV.

V gene TRBV18 combines with J gene TRBJ1-2; D is ambiguous. The germline V gene encodes CDR1 KGHSH and CDR2 LQKENI. Trimming shortened V by 6 bases and J by 1 base, and 12 bases separated the two germline ends. The CDR3 has 14 amino acids. CDR3: CASSPRGDNYGYTF. CDR3 in DNA: TGTGCCAGCTCCCCCCGCGGAGATAACTATGGCTACACCTTC.

The rearrangement links TRBV5-4 to TRBJ2-2, with TRBD2 as a possible D gene (6 bases). V shed 5 bases and J shed 5 bases, with 22 bases lying between them. The CDR3 is 17 amino acids. Germline lookup yields CDR1 SGHNT and CDR2 YYREEE (reference sequence). CDR3 protein: CASRRRGRSGWTGELFF. In nucleotides, the CDR3 is TGTGCCAGCAGACGGAGGGGACGCTCTGGGTGGACCGGGGAGCTGTTTTTT.

The rearrangement uses TRBV5-5 and TRBJ2-6; D ambiguous. The CDR3 has 17 amino acids. V was trimmed by 5 bases and J by 0 bases, leaving 15 bases between them. CDR1 and CDR2 from the germline V gene are SGHKS and YYEKEE (reference sequence). The CDR3: CASSRGQSTSGANVLTF. The CDR3 nucleotides are TGTGCCAGCAGTCGTGGTCAGTCCACCTCTGGGGCCAACGTCCTGACTTTC.

The V gene is TRBV6-6, the J gene TRBJ2-5, with 7 nucleotides matching TRBD1. The CDR3 covers 15 residues. The V gene's germline CDR1 is MNHNY and CDR2 SVGAGI (reference sequence). V shed 4 bases and J 2 bases; nucleotides not matched to a gene: 7. DNA of the CDR3: TGTGCCAGCAGTTTCGGACAGGCCCAACAAGAGACCCAGTACTTC. This translates into CASSFGQAQQETQYF.

This chain joins TRBV18 and TRBJ1-6; 8 bases align to TRBD1. CDR1 and CDR2 from the germline V gene are KGHSH and LQKENI. Trimming took 6 bases from V and 7 from J; bases not matched to a gene: 8. CDR3 length equals 15 residues. Here the CDR3 reads CASSPRTGTNSPLHF. DNA for the CDR3: TGTGCCAGCTCCCCAAGGACAGGGACGAATTCACCCCTCCACTTT.

The J gene is TRBJ2-2, the V gene TRBV24-1; 7 bases line up with TRBD1. The junction had 0 bases not matched to a gene; V was cut back by 5 bases and J by 4 bases. CDR1 and CDR2 (germline): KGHDR, SFDVKD. The CDR3 has 13 residues. The CDR3 region has the DNA TGTGCCACCAGTGCAGGGGGCACCGGGGAGCTGTTTTTT. This encodes CATSAGGTGELFF.

The rearrangement uses TRBV24-1 and TRBJ1-1; D is ambiguous. The V gene lost 8 bases and the J gene lost 4 bases, with 13 bases spanning the gap. CDR3 size: 13 residues. Germline V gene sequence: CDR1 KGHDR, CDR2 SFDVKD. CDR3 nucleotides: TGTGCCACCACTGCCAGACATGGCACTGAAGCTTTCTTT. Residues: CATTARHGTEAFF.

The genes are TRBV6-5 and TRBJ1-4; D ambiguous. Trimming cost V 6 bases and J 7 bases, with 15 bases left between them. Germline assignment: CDR1 MNHEY and CDR2 SVGAGI. The CDR3 runs to 14 residues. CDR3 region: CASSSDGVSEKLFF. CDR3 bases: TGTGCCAGCAGCTCTGACGGGGTTAGTGAAAAACTGTTTTTT.

The chain combines TRBV4-3 with TRBJ2-2, with a possible D match to TRBD1 (5 bases). The V end lost 4 bases, the J end lost 0 bases, and 15 bases lay between the germline ends. From germline, CDR1 is LGHNA and CDR2 YSLEER. The CDR3 is 17 amino acids. CDR3: CASSPAVDRTNTGELFF. The CDR3 DNA reads TGCGCCAGCAGCCCTGCTGTCGACAGAACGAACACCGGGGAGCTGTTTTTT.

This chain joins TRBV6-2 or TRBV6-3 and TRBJ2-7, with 11 bases identical to TRBD2. CDR1 MNHEY and CDR2 SVGEGT come from the germline V gene. CDR3 size: 15 residues. With V trimmed by 2 bases and J by 3 bases, 3 bases remained unmatched. CDR3 sequence reads: CASSYPTSGGYEQYF. The DNA for the CDR3 is TGTGCCAGCAGTTACCCCACTAGCGGGGGCTACGAGCAGTACTTC.

A single count supports this clone. V gene TRBV11-2 combines with J gene TRBJ1-2, with TRBD1 matching 8 bases. The CDR3 loop spans 13 amino acids. Germline loops: CDR1 SGHAT, CDR2 FQNNGV. Unmatched junction bases numbered 4, after V lost 3 bases and J lost 7 bases. This chain's CDR3 is CASSLARGLGYTF. The CDR3 DNA reads TGTGCCAGCAGCTTGGCCAGGGGGCTTGGCTACACCTTC.